The 9 T cell receptor beta chains below come from one sample, sequenced in a study of blood T cells in healthy people across ages. A second roughly 6 to 11 cycle PCR used barcoded and J-beta primers. One entry per CDR3 protein results from TCRdb running MiXCR on the 5' RACE reads. The table has approximately 850,000 distinct CDR3 sequences, nearly 60% seen once. The sample consisted of blood. Source of these receptors: a man aged 30-40 years in good health.

This chain's CDR3 is CASGKGGSDEGIQYF. CDR3 DNA sequence: TGCGCCAGCGGGAAAGGCGGGAGCGATGAGGGCATTCAGTACTTC. This chain connects TRBV5-1 to TRBJ2-4; TRBD2 agrees at 7 bases. The CDR3 spans 15 residues. The ends lost 7 bases at V and 9 bases at J; junction bases unmatched: 16. Per the germline V gene, CDR1 is SGHRS and CDR2 is YFSETQ.

Notes on this clonotype: Since a much larger clone is just one base distant, this may be a read error. The rearrangement joins TRBV27 to TRBJ2-3, with TRBD2 matching 7 bases. The CDR3 loop spans 13 amino acids. Germline trimming cut 6 bases from V and 2 bases from J; bases unmatched to any gene: 2. CDR1 MNHEY and CDR2 SMNVEV come from the germline V gene (reference sequence). The CDR3 is CASRGTNTDTQYF. The DNA for the CDR3 is TGTGCCAGCAGAGGGACTAACACAGATACGCAGTATTTT.

Regarding this clonotype: A read error may explain this, as a much larger clone is one base away. The gene calls are TRBV6-2 or TRBV6-3 and TRBJ2-1; unclear D gene. The J call may not be correct, given that the DNA end is closer to TRBJ2-7. This CDR3 is 13 amino acids long. Germline V gene sequence: CDR1 MNHEY, CDR2 SVGEGT. DNA for the CDR3: TGTGCCAGCAGTGAAGACGGAGCAGGCGAGCAGTACTTC. Protein sequence: CASSEDGAGEQYF.

The chain employs TRBV5-1 and TRBJ2-1; 10 bases fit TRBD2. V was clipped by 6 bases and J by 12 bases; unmatched bases: 15. The CDR3 spans 15 residues. The germline gives CDR1 SGHRS, CDR2 YFSETQ. This chain's CDR3 is CASNPIAGGPATQFF. The DNA for the CDR3 is TGCGCCAGCAATCCAATAGCGGGAGGCCCCGCGACGCAGTTCTTC.

This clonotype was seen a few times. The chain links TRBV18 to TRBJ1-1; D might be TRBD1 (5 bases). Per the germline V gene, CDR1 is KGHSH and CDR2 is LQKENI. The CDR3 consists of 15 residues. The V end lost 2 bases, the J end lost 0 bases, and 10 bases lay between the germline ends. The CDR3 bases are TGTGCCAGCTCACCATCGGCAGGGCTGAACACTGAAGCTTTCTTT. Translation gives CASSPSAGLNTEAFF. The variable domain in full, completed from reference TRBV18 and TRBJ1-1, reads NAGVMQNPRHLVRRRGQEARLRCSPMKGHSHVYWYRQLPEEGLKFMVYLQKENIIDESGMPKERFSAEFPKEGPSILRIQQVVRGDSAAYFCASSPSAGLNTEAFFGQGTRLTVV.

This chain uses TRBV28 with TRBJ2-1; possibly TRBD2 for D (6 bases). V was trimmed by 3 bases and J by 5 bases, leaving 11 bases between them. Germline V gene sequence: CDR1 MDHEN, CDR2 SYDVKM. The CDR3 spans 14 residues. The CDR3 region has the DNA TGTGCCAGCAGTTTGCGGGATGGGGACAATGAGCAGTTCTTC. Amino acids: CASSLRDGDNEQFF.

The rearrangement uses TRBV2 and TRBJ1-2; D is possibly TRBD1 (5 bases). Germline V gene data show CDR1 as SNHLY and CDR2 as FYNNEI. The length of the CDR3 is 13 residues. V lost 8 bases and J 1 base, leaving 11 bases between the germline ends. This chain's CDR3 is CASGGILNYGYTF. The CDR3 nucleotides read TGTGCCAGCGGGGGGATCCTTAACTATGGCTACACCTTC.

The gene calls are TRBV7-2 and TRBJ2-4; no clear D. The V end lost 11 bases, the J end lost 0 bases, and 11 bases lay between the germline ends. This CDR3 comprises 13 residues. Per germline, CDR1 SGHTA and CDR2 FQGNSA. CDR3 amino acids: CARLYIAKNIQYF. The CDR3 DNA follows: TGTGCCCGTCTCTATATAGCCAAAAACATTCAGTACTTC.

In its sample, this clonotype was seen a few times. The V gene is TRBV11-2, the J gene TRBJ2-3, with D perhaps TRBD2 (6 bases). Germline CDR1 SGHAT, CDR2 FQNNGV. V lost 0 bases and J lost 1, with 11 bases in between. The CDR3 extends over 16 amino acids. DNA of the CDR3: TGTGCCAGCAGCTTAGATCAGGGACTCGGCACAGATACGCAGTATTTT. Its translation is CASSLDQGLGTDTQYF.